Presented here are 21 T cell receptor beta chains from one specimen sequenced in a study of shared clonotypes between healthy human individuals. Clones were sequenced by immunoSEQ multiplex PCR, and TCRdb holds only the in-frame ones, with some missing. The table shows some 1 million clones, with under 80% occurring only once. Sequences were obtained from memory CD4+ T cells sorted from blood. Subset reported: CD45RA-negative fraction. These receptors originate from a man younger than 35 in good health.

This clone was seen only once. The J gene is TRBJ2-2, the V gene TRBV11-2; D possibly uses TRBD1 or TRBD2 (6 bases each). V was clipped by 2 bases and J by 3 bases, with 10 bases between them. This CDR3 spans 15 amino acids. Germline assignment: CDR1 SGHAT and CDR2 FQNNGV. The CDR3 bases are TGTGCCAGCAGCTTATCTAGGGGGGACACCGGGGAGCTGTTTTTT. Translating it yields CASSLSRGDTGELFF.

Details on this clone: The same CDR3 also results from other DNA sequences found in this sample. This sequence joins TRBV19 and TRBJ1-1, with 7 nucleotides matching TRBD1. The germline V gene encodes CDR1 LNHDA and CDR2 SQIVND (reference sequence). This CDR3 is 13 amino acids long. The V gene end was trimmed by 8 bases and the J gene end by 2 bases; junction bases not matched to a gene: 5. The CDR3 DNA follows: TGTGCCAGTTCGGGACAGCTAAACACTGAAGCTTTCTTT. This gives the protein CASSGQLNTEAFF.

The rearrangement joins TRBV7-9 to TRBJ2-2; D unresolved. This CDR3 has 16 amino acids. Per germline, CDR1 SEHNR and CDR2 FQNEAQ (reference sequence). V was trimmed by 3 bases and J by 1 base, leaving 12 bases between them. CDR3 sequence reads: CASSFRPGRNTGELFF. CDR3 DNA: TGTGCCAGCAGCTTCCGTCCTGGAAGGAACACCGGGGAGCTGTTTTTT.

This rearrangement joins TRBV28 to TRBJ2-3, with D uncertain. Germline CDR1 reads MDHEN; CDR2 reads SYDVKM. V dropped 4 bases and J dropped 1 base, with 12 bases sitting between them. The CDR3 length is 15 residues. CDR3 bases: TGTGCCAGCAGTTCACCCCACCTGGGCACAGATACGCAGTATTTT. Translating gives CASSSPHLGTDTQYF.

The CDR3 DNA reads as TGTGCCAGCAGATCCAGGACAGGGGCAAACTACGAGCAGTACTTC. Protein: CASRSRTGANYEQYF. The rearrangement uses TRBV28 and TRBJ2-7, with 9 positions matching TRBD1. The V segment lost 6 bases and the J segment 3 bases; nucleotides outside the gene matches: 9. Germline CDR1 MDHEN, CDR2 SYDVKM. The CDR3 loop spans 15 amino acids.

V and J are TRBV21-1 and TRBJ2-7; TRBD1 reflects the table's D call only, with no check against the DNA. TRBV21-1 is listed as a pseudogene. The CDR3 has 17 residues. The CDR3 DNA sequence: TGTGCCAGCATGGACAGGGGGCGTTTTGGTCGTGTCTACGAGCAGTACTTC. Translation gives CASMDRGRFGRVYEQYF.

As to this clone: In the same sample, other DNA sequences code for this CDR3. The chain links TRBV30 to TRBJ1-3; no definite D call. The CDR3 is 13 residues long. CDR1 and CDR2 from the germline V gene are GTSNPN and SVGIG (reference sequence). V was cut by 5 bases and J by 4 bases, with 12 bases left in between. The CDR3: CAWAISSGNTIYF. The CDR3 coding sequence is TGTGCCTGGGCGATATCCTCCGGAAACACCATATATTTT. The full variable domain, its missing parts supplied by reference TRBV30 and TRBJ1-3, is SQTIHQWPATLVQPVGSPLSLECTVEGTSNPNLYWYRQAAGRGLQLLFYSVGIGQISSEVPQNLSASRPQDRQFILSSKKLLLSDSGFYLCAWAISSGNTIYFGEGSWLTVV.

CDR3 loop: CASSPSGDTIYF. In nucleotides, the CDR3 is TGTGCCAGCTCACCAAGCGGGGACACCATATATTTT. The rearrangement uses TRBV18 and TRBJ1-3; D not resolved. The ends were cut back, 2 bases at V and 8 bases at J, with 7 bases in the middle. The germline CDR1 and CDR2 sequences are KGHSH and LQKENI. The CDR3 is 12 amino acids.

The chain joins TRBV5-1 to TRBJ1-1; maybe TRBD1 (5 bases). CDR1 is SGHRS, CDR2 YFSETQ, per germline. CDR3 length equals 13 residues. With 4 bases removed from V and 2 bases from J, the gap between germline ends came to 9 bases. In nucleotides, the CDR3 is TGCGCCAGCAGCCCAGGACAAAACACTGAAGCTTTCTTT. Translation gives CASSPGQNTEAFF.

This chain uses TRBV7-9 with TRBJ2-3; weak D call: TRBD2 (6 bases). This CDR3 region has 12 residues. Germline CDR1 is SEHNR and CDR2 is FQNEAQ (reference sequence). The ends were cut back, 1 base at V and 8 bases at J, with 7 bases in the middle. CDR3 sequence (DNA): TGTGCCAGCAGCTTAGTGGAGGGTACGCAGTATTTT. It specifies CASSLVEGTQYF.

This sequence joins TRBV4-1 and TRBJ1-2, with 7 nucleotides matching TRBD1. V gave up 1 base and J gave up 5 bases; unmatched junction bases: 4. Germline V CDR1 and CDR2: MGHRA, YSYEKL. The CDR3 contains 14 residues. The CDR3 nucleotides read TGCGCCAGCAGCCAAGCGCCAGGGGGTTATGGCTACACCTTC. Translated, it gives CASSQAPGGYGYTF.

J is TRBJ1-2 and V is TRBV7-9; 9 bases line up with TRBD1. Germline trimming cut 5 bases from V and 6 bases from J; bases unmatched to any gene: 7. The CDR3 sequence is 14 residues long. Germline V lookup: CDR1 SEHNR, CDR2 FQNEAQ (reference sequence). The CDR3 protein is CASSRGQGSDGYTF. CDR3 nucleotide sequence: TGTGCCAGCAGCCGAGGACAGGGGTCTGATGGCTACACCTTC. The full variable domain, completed using reference TRBV7-9 and TRBJ1-2, is DTGVSQNPRHKITKRGQNVTFRCDPISEHNRLYWYRQTLGQGPEFLTYFQNEAQLEKSRLLSDRFSAERPKGSFSTLEIQRTEQGDSAMYLCASSRGQGSDGYTFGSGTRLTVV.

The chain combines TRBV6-5 with TRBJ2-7, with D maybe TRBD1 (5 bases). CDR3 length: 13 amino acids. Germline V gene data show CDR1 as MNHEY and CDR2 as SVGAGI. The V and J ends lost 0 bases and 7 bases respectively, with 10 bases between them. The CDR3 loop reads CASSYSHRREQYF. CDR3 nucleotides: TGTGCCAGCAGTTACTCCCACAGGAGAGAGCAGTACTTC.

The chain recombines TRBV6-1 with TRBJ2-6, with D possibly matching TRBD1 (6 bases). The CDR3 covers 15 residues. CDR1 MNHNS and CDR2 SASEGT come from the germline V gene. Trimming removed 6 bases from V and 0 bases from J, with 9 bases in between. The CDR3 region has the DNA TGTGCCAGCAGGGGGGCCAGCTCTGGGGCCAACGTCCTGACTTTC. It codes for CASRGASSGANVLTF.

In DNA, the CDR3 is TGTGCCAGCACCCCCCAAGAGACCCAGTACTTC. It is translated as CASTPQETQYF. This chain connects TRBV2 to TRBJ2-5; D is undetermined. Trimming took off 7 bases at V and 1 base at J, with 4 bases between the two ends. The CDR3 totals 11 residues. Germline V lookup: CDR1 SNHLY, CDR2 FYNNEI. Variable domain in full (rest from reference TRBV2 and TRBJ2-5): EPEVTQTPSHQVTQMGQEVILRCVPISNHLYFYWYRQILGQKVEFLVSFYNNEISEKSEIFDDQFSVERPDGSNFTLKIRSTKLEDSAMYFCASTPQETQYFGPGTRLLVL.

V and J are TRBV5-1 and TRBJ1-2, with D unclear. CDR1 SGHRS and CDR2 YFSETQ come from the germline V gene. The CDR3 extends over 15 amino acids. V was clipped by 0 bases and J by 0 bases, with 9 bases between them. The CDR3 region has the DNA TGCGCCAGCAGCTTGGGCTGGTCAGCTAACTATGGCTACACCTTC. It yields the protein CASSLGWSANYGYTF.

J is TRBJ1-3 and V is TRBV6-1; no firm D call. The CDR3 covers 14 residues. V dropped 4 bases and J dropped 6 bases, with 13 bases sitting between them. Germline V CDR1 and CDR2: MNHNS, SASEGT. The CDR3, as DNA: TGTGCCAGCAGTGTATCGAGACCAGTAAACACCATATATTTT. This sequence encodes CASSVSRPVNTIYF.

The genes are TRBV10-3 and TRBJ2-3; 13 bases agree with TRBD2. V lost 6 bases and J lost 2; bases outside the gene matches: 5. CDR1 ENHRY and CDR2 SYGVKD come from the germline V gene. There are 16 residues in the CDR3. CDR3: CAISGLAGVITDTQYF. In DNA, the CDR3 is TGTGCCATCAGCGGACTAGCGGGGGTCATCACAGATACGCAGTATTTT.

The gene calls are TRBV5-6 and TRBJ2-3, with 7 positions matching TRBD2. CDR1 is SGHDT and CDR2 is YYEEEE in the germline V gene. The CDR3 has 15 amino acids. J was trimmed by 3 bases and V by 0 bases; bases with no gene match: 4. The CDR3 coding sequence is TGTGCCAGCAGCTTGGGGCGGGGGAGGACAGATACGCAGTATTTT. Protein: CASSLGRGRTDTQYF.

The gene calls are TRBV23-1 and TRBJ1-6, with a tentative D call TRBD1 (6 bases). TRBV23-1 is an ORF, with its function uncertain. The CDR3 is 15 amino acids. Trimming took off 6 bases at V and 2 bases at J, with 11 bases between the two ends. The CDR3: CASRPTGTYNSPLHF. As DNA, the CDR3 is TGCGCCAGCAGGCCAACAGGGACCTATAATTCACCCCTCCACTTT.

V and J are TRBV23-1 and TRBJ1-3; D is undetermined. TRBV23-1 is an ORF for which the function is uncertain. The CDR3 has 16 residues. The ends were cut back, 0 bases at V and 0 bases at J, with 9 bases in the middle. The CDR3 here is CASSQSVGCSGNTIYF. As DNA, the CDR3 is TGCGCCAGCAGTCAATCGGTGGGCTGCTCTGGAAACACCATATATTTT.